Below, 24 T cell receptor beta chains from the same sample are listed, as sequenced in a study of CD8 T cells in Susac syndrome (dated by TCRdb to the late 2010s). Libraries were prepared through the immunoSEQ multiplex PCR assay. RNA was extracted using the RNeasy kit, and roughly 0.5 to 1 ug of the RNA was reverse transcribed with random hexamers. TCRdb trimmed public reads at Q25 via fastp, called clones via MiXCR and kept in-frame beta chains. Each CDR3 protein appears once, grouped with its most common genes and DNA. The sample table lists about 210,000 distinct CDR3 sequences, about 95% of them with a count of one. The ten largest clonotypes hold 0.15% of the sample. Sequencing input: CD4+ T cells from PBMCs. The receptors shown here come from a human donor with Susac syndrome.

CDR3 residues: CSVGGPDEAFF. The CDR3 nucleotides read TGCAGCGTTGGCGGCCCCGATGAAGCTTTCTTT. The chain combines TRBV29-1 with TRBJ1-1; no clear D gene. CDR3 size: 11 residues. Trimming pared 4 bases from V and 7 bases from J, leaving 10 bases between. Germline CDR1 is SQVTM and CDR2 is ANQGSEA. Full variable domain (outside the CDR3, taken from reference TRBV29-1 and TRBJ1-1): SAVISQKPSRDICQRGTSLTIQCQVDSQVTMMFWYRQQPGQSLTLIATANQGSEATYESGFVIDKFPISRPNLTFSTLTVSNMSPEDSSIYLCSVGGPDEAFFGQGTRLTVV.

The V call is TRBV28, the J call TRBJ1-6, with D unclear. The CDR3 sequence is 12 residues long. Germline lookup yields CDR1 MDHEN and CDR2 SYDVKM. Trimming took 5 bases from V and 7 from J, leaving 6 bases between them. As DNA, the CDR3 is TGTGCCAGCAGTCCCATCAATTCACCCCTCCACTTT. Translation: CASSPINSPLHF.

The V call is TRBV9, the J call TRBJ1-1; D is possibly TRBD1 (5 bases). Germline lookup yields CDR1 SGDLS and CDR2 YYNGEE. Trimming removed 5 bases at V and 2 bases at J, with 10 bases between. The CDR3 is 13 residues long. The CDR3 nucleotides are TGTGCCAGCAGTGGACACCTAAACACTGAAGCTTTCTTT. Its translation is CASSGHLNTEAFF.

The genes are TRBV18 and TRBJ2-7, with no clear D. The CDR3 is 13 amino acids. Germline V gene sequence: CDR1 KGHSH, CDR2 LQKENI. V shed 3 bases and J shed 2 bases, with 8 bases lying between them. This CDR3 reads CASSPGRAYEQYF. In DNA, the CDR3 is TGTGCCAGCTCACCGGGAAGAGCCTACGAGCAGTACTTC.

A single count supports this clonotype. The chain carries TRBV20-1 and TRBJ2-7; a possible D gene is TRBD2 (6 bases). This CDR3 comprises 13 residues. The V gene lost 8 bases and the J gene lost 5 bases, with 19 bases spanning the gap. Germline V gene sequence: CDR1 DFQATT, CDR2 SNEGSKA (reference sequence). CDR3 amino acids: CSFMTSGGDEQYF. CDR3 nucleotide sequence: TGCAGTTTCATGACTAGTGGTGGCGACGAGCAGTACTTC.

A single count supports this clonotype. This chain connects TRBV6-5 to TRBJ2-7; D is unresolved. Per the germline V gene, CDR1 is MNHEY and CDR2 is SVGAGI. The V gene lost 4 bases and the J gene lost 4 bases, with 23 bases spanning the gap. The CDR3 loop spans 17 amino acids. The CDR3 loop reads CASSSSGQTPSSYEQYF. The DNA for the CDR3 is TGTGCCAGCAGTTCCTCCGGGCAGACCCCCTCTTCGTACGAGCAGTACTTC.

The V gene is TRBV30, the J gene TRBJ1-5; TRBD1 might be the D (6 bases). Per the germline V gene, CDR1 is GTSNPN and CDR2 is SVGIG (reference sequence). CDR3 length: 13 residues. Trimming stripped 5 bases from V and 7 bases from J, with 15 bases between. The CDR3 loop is CAWGPQGGQPQHF. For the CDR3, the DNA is TGTGCCTGGGGTCCACAGGGCGGGCAGCCCCAGCATTTT. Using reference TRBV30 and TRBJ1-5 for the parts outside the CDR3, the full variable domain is SQTIHQWPATLVQPVGSPLSLECTVEGTSNPNLYWYRQAAGRGLQLLFYSVGIGQISSEVPQNLSASRPQDRQFILSSKKLLLSDSGFYLCAWGPQGGQPQHFGDGTRLSIL.

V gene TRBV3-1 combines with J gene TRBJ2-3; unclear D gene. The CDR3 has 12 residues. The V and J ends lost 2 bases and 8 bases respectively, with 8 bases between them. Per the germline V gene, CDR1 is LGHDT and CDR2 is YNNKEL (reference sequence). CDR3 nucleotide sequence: TGTGCCAGCAGCCAAATCGCCGGTACGCAGTATTTT. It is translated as CASSQIAGTQYF.

CDR3 sequence: CASSQGAGVEQPQHF. The CDR3 nucleotides read TGTGCCAGCAGTCAGGGGGCGGGGGTGGAACAGCCCCAGCATTTT. This chain joins TRBV6-6 and TRBJ1-5; 8 positions agree with TRBD1. Germline V lookup: CDR1 MNHNY, CDR2 SVGAGI (reference sequence). The V and J ends lost 5 bases and 7 bases, in that order; junction bases with no gene match: 10. The CDR3 covers 15 residues.

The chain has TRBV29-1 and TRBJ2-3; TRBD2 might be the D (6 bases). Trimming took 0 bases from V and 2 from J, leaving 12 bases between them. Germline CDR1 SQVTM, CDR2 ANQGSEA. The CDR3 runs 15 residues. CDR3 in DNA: TGCAGCGTTGAAGATGCGGGGATAGACACAGATACGCAGTATTTT. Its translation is CSVEDAGIDTDTQYF.

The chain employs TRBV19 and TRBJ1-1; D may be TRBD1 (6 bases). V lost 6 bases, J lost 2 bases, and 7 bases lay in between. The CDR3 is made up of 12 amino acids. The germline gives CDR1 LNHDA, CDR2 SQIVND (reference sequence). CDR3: CASSRGNTEAFF. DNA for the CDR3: TGTGCCAGTAGCAGGGGTAACACTGAAGCTTTCTTT.

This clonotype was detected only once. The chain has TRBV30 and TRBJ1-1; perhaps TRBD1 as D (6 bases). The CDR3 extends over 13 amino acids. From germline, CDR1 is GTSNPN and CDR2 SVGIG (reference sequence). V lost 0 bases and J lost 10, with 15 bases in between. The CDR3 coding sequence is TGTGCCTGGAGTGTATCCCAGGGGCCAGGAGCTTTCTTT. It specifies CAWSVSQGPGAFF.

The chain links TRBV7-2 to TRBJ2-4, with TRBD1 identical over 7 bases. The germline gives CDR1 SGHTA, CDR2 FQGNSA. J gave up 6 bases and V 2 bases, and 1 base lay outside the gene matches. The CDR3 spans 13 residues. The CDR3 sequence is CASSLHRGNIQYF. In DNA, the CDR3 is TGTGCCAGCAGCTTACACAGGGGAAACATTCAGTACTTC. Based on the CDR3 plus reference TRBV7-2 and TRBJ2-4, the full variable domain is GAGVSQSPSNKVTEKGKDVELRCDPISGHTALYWYRQSLGQGLEFLIYFQGNSAPDKSGLPSDRFSAERTGGSVSTLTIQRTQQEDSAVYLCASSLHRGNIQYFGAGTRLSVL.

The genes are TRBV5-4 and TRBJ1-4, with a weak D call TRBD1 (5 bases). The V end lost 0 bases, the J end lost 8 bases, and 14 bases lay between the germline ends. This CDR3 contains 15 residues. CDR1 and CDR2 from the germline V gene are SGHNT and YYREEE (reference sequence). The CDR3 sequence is CASSLDPGKEEKLFF. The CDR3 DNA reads TGTGCCAGCAGCTTGGATCCAGGGAAGGAAGAAAAACTGTTTTTT.

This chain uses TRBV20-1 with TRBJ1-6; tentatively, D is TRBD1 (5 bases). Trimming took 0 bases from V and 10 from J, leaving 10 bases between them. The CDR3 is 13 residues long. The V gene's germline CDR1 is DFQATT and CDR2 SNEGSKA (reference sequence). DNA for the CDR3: TGCAGTGCTAGAGAGCCAGGGAAATCACCCCTCCACTTT. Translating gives CSAREPGKSPLHF.

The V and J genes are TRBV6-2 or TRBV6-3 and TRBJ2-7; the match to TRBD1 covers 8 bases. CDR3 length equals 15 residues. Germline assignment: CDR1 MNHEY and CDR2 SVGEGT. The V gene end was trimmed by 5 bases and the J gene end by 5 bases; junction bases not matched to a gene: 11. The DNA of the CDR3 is TGTGCCAGCAGTGTCCCCCGCCAGGGGGCCAACGAGCAGTACTTC. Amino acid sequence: CASSVPRQGANEQYF.

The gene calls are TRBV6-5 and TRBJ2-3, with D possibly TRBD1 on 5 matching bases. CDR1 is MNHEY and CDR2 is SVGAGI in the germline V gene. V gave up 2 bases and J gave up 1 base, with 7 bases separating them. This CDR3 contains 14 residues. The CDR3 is CASSYAGRTDTQYF. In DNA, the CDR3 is TGTGCCAGCAGTTACGCAGGGCGCACAGATACGCAGTATTTT.

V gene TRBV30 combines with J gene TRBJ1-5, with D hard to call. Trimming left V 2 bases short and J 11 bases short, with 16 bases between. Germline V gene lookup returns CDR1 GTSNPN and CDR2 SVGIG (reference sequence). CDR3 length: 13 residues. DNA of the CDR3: TGTGCCTGGAGTTACGGGAAAGAGAACTCCCAGCATTTT. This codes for CAWSYGKENSQHF.

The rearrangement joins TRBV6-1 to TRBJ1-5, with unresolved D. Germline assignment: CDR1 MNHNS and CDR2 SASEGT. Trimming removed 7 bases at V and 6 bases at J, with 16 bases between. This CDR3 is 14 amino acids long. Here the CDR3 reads CASMFAGRGQPQHF. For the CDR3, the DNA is TGTGCCAGCATGTTTGCCGGGCGTGGTCAGCCCCAGCATTTT.

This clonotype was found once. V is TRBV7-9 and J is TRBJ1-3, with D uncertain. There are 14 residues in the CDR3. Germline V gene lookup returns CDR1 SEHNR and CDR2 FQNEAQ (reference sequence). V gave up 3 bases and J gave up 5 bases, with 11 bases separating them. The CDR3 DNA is TGTGCCAGCAGCTTCGCGGGCCCCCGAAACACCATATATTTT. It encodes CASSFAGPRNTIYF.

CDR3 loop: CASSPERGGSGELFF. The CDR3 coding sequence is TGTGCCAGCAGCCCCGAACGGGGTGGGTCCGGGGAGCTGTTTTTT. V is TRBV7-9 and J is TRBJ2-2; D possibly corresponds to TRBD2 (5 bases). V dropped 5 bases and J dropped 6 bases, with 16 bases sitting between them. The CDR3 runs to 15 residues. CDR1 and CDR2 (germline): SEHNR, FQNEAQ (reference sequence).

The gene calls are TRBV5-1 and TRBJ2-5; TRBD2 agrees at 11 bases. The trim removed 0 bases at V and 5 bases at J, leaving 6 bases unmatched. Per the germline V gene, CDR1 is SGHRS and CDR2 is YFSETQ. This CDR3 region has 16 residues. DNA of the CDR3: TGCGCCAGCAGCTTGGAGACTAGCGGGGACGGCGAGACCCAGTACTTC. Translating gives CASSLETSGDGETQYF.

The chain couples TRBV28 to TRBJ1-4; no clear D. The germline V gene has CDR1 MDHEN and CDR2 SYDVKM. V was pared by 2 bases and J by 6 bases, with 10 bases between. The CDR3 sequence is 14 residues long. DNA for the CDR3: TGTGCCAGCAGTTTAAGTAGGGATGATGAAAAACTGTTTTTT. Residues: CASSLSRDDEKLFF.

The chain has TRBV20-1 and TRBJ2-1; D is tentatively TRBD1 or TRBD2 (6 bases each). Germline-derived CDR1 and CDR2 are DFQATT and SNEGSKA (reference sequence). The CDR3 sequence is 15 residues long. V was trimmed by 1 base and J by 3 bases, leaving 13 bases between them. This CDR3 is CSARVLGGFYNEQFF. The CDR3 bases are TGCAGTGCTAGAGTCTTAGGGGGGTTCTACAATGAGCAGTTCTTC.